The 29 T cell receptor beta chains reported below all come from one sample, sequenced in a study of CD8+ T cells in alopecia areata. Separation of pooled cutaneous lymph node cells was by sorting with CD4, CD8alpha, NKG2D, NKG2ACE and other markers. Sequencing relied on a cDNA template that was reverse transcribed from extracted RNA. The protocol was immunoSEQ multiplex PCR, while the TCRdb copy is restricted to in-frame clones and leaves out a portion. Singletons are absent from the sample, which has over 250,000 clones. Specimen: CD4+ T cells sorted from a lymph node. The receptors come from a C3H/HeJ mouse with alopecia areata. MHC haplotype of the mouse line: H2-k.

This clone was seen a handful of times. Genes here carry mouse names. The read halts 4 residues ahead of the CDR3 end, with the missing end drawn from the germline J gene. The chain carries TRBV19 and TRBJ2-3; the match to TRBD2 covers 7 bases. V lost 8 bases and J lost 0; bases outside the gene matches: 6. The CDR3 is made up of 14 amino acids. The germline V gene encodes CDR1 FNHDT and CDR2 SITEND (reference sequence). The CDR3 here is CARRLGPSAETLYF. CDR3 bases read: TGTGCCAGAAGACTGGGCCCTAGTGCAGAA.

This clone was seen a few times. The germline and genes are mouse ones. Coverage ceases 4 residues before the CDR3 finishes, and the germline J gene fills in the end. The chain couples TRBV19 to TRBJ2-1, with D tentatively TRBD1 (5 bases). The V and J ends lost 2 bases and 1 base respectively, with 10 bases between them. The germline V gene encodes CDR1 FNHDT and CDR2 SITEND (reference sequence). This CDR3 contains 15 residues. The sequenced part of the CDR3 DNA is TGTGCCAGCAGTATCAGGGAGAGGAACTATGCT. Translated, it gives CASSIRERNYA. The entire CDR3 reads CASSIRERNYAEQFF. The complete variable domain, with remaining parts taken from reference TRBV19 and TRBJ2-1, reads GGIITQTPKFLIGQEGQKLTLKCQQNFNHDTMYWYRQDSGKGLRLIYYSITENDLQKGDLSEGYDASREKKSSFSLTVTSAQKNEMAVFLCASSIRERNYAEQFFGPGTRLTVL.

Concerning this clone: Germline and genes here are mouse. The read halts 4 residues ahead of the CDR3 end, with the missing end drawn from the germline J gene. The J gene is TRBJ1-2, the V gene TRBV13-3, with TRBD1 as a possible D gene (5 bases). CDR1 NNHDY and CDR2 SYVADS come from the germline V gene. V lost 10 bases to trimming and J lost 2 bases, with 6 bases between them. The CDR3 runs 10 residues. The covered CDR3 bases are TGTGCCGCAGGGAACTCC. Translation: CAAGNS. In full, the CDR3 is CAAGNSDYTF.

This clone has a handful of counts. Mouse gene names apply. The CDR3 goes on 4 residues after the read ends, and that part is filled in from the germline J gene. The V call is TRBV13-1, the J call TRBJ2-1, with 7 bases lining up with TRBD2. V trimming: 2 bases; J trimming: 0 bases; junction bases outside the gene matches: 2. The CDR3 spans 15 residues. CDR1 and CDR2 (germline): NSHNY, SYGAGN. CDR3 bases read: TGTGCCAGCAGTGAGACTGGGAGTAACTATGCT. This gives the protein CASSETGSNYA. The CDR3 in its entirety is CASSETGSNYAEQFF.

In this sample, this clone turned up a few times. All gene names here are mouse names. The CDR3 end lies 3 residues beyond the end of the read and is filled in from the germline J gene. V and J are TRBV13-3 and TRBJ1-6; D ambiguous. TRBJ1-6 is an open reading frame whose function is uncertain. Trimming took 3 bases from V and 3 from J, leaving 7 bases between them. CDR1 is NNHDY and CDR2 is SYVADS in the germline V gene. The CDR3 has 14 amino acids. The CDR3 here is CASSAAGYNSPLYF. The CDR3 bases that were read are TGTGCCAGCAGTGCGGCAGGCTATAATTCGCCC.

Concerning this clone: Mouse gene names apply. The CDR3 end lies 3 residues beyond the end of the read and is filled in from the germline J gene. The chain uses TRBV13-3 and TRBJ1-6; 9 bases map to TRBD1. TRBJ1-6 is an ORF; its function is uncertain. Germline V gene lookup returns CDR1 NNHDY and CDR2 SYVADS. The CDR3 has 16 residues. The trim removed 0 bases at V and 7 bases at J, leaving 5 bases unmatched. The part of the CDR3 DNA that was read is TGTGCCAGCAGTGATGAAGGGACAGGGAGCAATTCGCCC. It codes for CASSDEGTGSNSP. The entire CDR3 sequence reads CASSDEGTGSNSPLYF.

Worth noting for this clone: Gene names and germline match the mouse. The CDR3 end is not reached by the read, which stops 4 residues before it; the germline J gene fills it in. The chain carries TRBV1 and TRBJ2-7, with a tentative D call TRBD1 (6 bases). V was shortened by 0 bases and J by 1 base, with 10 bases between the two germline ends. This CDR3 has 15 amino acids. Germline CDR1 reads NSQYPW; CDR2 reads LRSPGD (reference sequence). The CDR3 loop is CTCSADPTGSYEQYF. The DNA read from the CDR3 is TGCACCTGCAGTGCAGATCCGACAGGATCCTAT.

Concerning this clone: Gene names and germline refer to mouse. The CDR3 extends 3 residues past the end of the read, so its final part is completed from the germline J gene. The chain joins TRBV13-1 to TRBJ1-6, with TRBD1 as a possible D gene (5 bases). TRBJ1-6 is recorded as an ORF, its role being uncertain. V lost 1 base and J lost 11, with 10 bases in between. This CDR3 has 13 amino acids. Germline V gene lookup returns CDR1 NSHNY and CDR2 SYGAGN. CDR3 DNA (partial): TGTGCCAGCAGTGATCAGGGAAGAGCGCCC. This encodes CASSDQGRAP. The full CDR3 reads CASSDQGRAPLYF.

Turning to this clone: Genes and germline are mouse. The CDR3 end lies 4 residues beyond the end of the read and is filled in from the germline J gene. J is TRBJ2-5 and V is TRBV19, with TRBD1 identical over 10 bases. Germline CDR1 reads FNHDT; CDR2 reads SITEND (reference sequence). The CDR3 is 15 residues long. CDR3 region: CASSPPGTGVDTQYF. The DNA read from the CDR3 is TGTGCCAGCAGTCCTCCCGGGACAGGGGTAGAC.

Regarding this clone: The listed genes are named as in mouse. Coverage ceases 4 residues before the CDR3 finishes, and the germline J gene fills in the end. The chain couples TRBV14 to TRBJ1-1; weak D call: TRBD1 (6 bases). The CDR3 spans 13 residues. Germline V gene lookup returns CDR1 SGHDT and CDR2 FRDEAV. Trimming pared 8 bases from V and 4 bases from J, leaving 15 bases between. The sequenced part of the CDR3 DNA is TGTGCCAGGCCGGGGGGCTGGGGCACA. Encoded protein: CARPGGWGT. The whole CDR3 is CARPGGWGTEVFF. Looking up the rest from reference TRBV14 and TRBJ1-1 gives the full variable domain: EAGVTQSPRYAVLQEGQAVSFWCDPISGHDTLYWYQQPRDQGPQLLVYFRDEAVIDNSQLPSDRFSAVRPKGTNSTLKIQSAKQGDTATYLCARPGGWGTEVFFGKGTRLTVV.

This clone showed up just a few times. The gene names here belong to mouse. The read finishes 4 residues shy of the CDR3 end, and the germline J gene is used to complete it. The chain uses TRBV13-3 and TRBJ2-5; no firm D call. CDR3 length: 13 amino acids. Germline-derived CDR1 and CDR2 are NNHDY and SYVADS. Trimming left V 5 bases short and J 0 bases short, with 7 bases between. CDR3 in amino acids: CASSRNNQDTQYF. The covered CDR3 bases are TGTGCCAGCAGCAGAAATAACCAAGAC.

A note on this clone: Gene labels here are mouse ones. Read coverage stops 3 residues before the CDR3 terminus; the germline J gene supplies the remainder. The sample carries other DNA sequences with the same CDR3. This chain links TRBV13-1 with TRBJ1-6, with 8 bases lining up with TRBD1. TRBJ1-6 carries the ORF label, with uncertain function. J lost 4 bases, V lost 7 bases, and 1 base had no gene match. This CDR3 region has 13 residues. Germline lookup yields CDR1 NSHNY and CDR2 SYGAGN. The part of the CDR3 DNA that was read is TGTGCCAGCCGGACAGGGTATAATTCGCCC. Translated, it gives CASRTGYNSP. The entire CDR3 sequence reads CASRTGYNSPLYF.

This clone was found a few times. Gene names denote mouse genes. The read finishes 4 residues shy of the CDR3 end, and the germline J gene is used to complete it. The sample holds other DNA sequences that translate to the same CDR3. This chain uses TRBV13-3 with TRBJ2-3; TRBD2 matches at 8 bases. The CDR3 runs 14 residues. Trimming cost V 1 base and J 3 bases; bases outside gene matches: 1. Germline-derived CDR1 and CDR2 are NNHDY and SYVADS. CDR3 sequence: CASSDLGGAETLYF. The DNA read from the CDR3 is TGTGCCAGCAGTGATCTGGGGGGAGCAGAA.

This clone was counted a few times. Gene and germline names: mouse. The observed sequence ends 4 residues before the CDR3 terminus, with the missing tail filled in from the germline J gene. The rearrangement links TRBV13-2 to TRBJ2-4; 9 bases map to TRBD2. The CDR3 is 13 amino acids. The junction had 3 bases not matched to a gene; V was cut back by 7 bases and J by 3 bases. Germline assignment: CDR1 NNHNN and CDR2 SYGAGS (reference sequence). CDR3 DNA, as far as it was read: TGTGCCAGCCGCTGGGGGGGGCAAAAC. Protein: CASRWGGQN. The entire CDR3 protein is CASRWGGQNTLYF.

This clone came up a few times. The germline and genes are mouse ones. The read ends 4 residues early relative to the CDR3; the germline J gene fills the gap. The chain recombines TRBV31 with TRBJ2-2, with 8 bases lining up with TRBD2. V lost 0 bases to trimming and J lost 0 bases; unmatched junction nucleotides: 3. The CDR3 consists of 16 residues. Germline assignment: CDR1 GKSSPN and CDR2 SITVG. The CDR3 here is CAWSLNWGSNTGQLYF. The CDR3 DNA, read in part, is TGTGCCTGGAGTCTCAACTGGGGGTCAAACACCGGG.

On this clone: Mouse gene names apply. The read ends 4 residues shy of where the CDR3 ends; the end is completed using the germline J gene. The gene calls are TRBV13-1 and TRBJ1-2, with 11 bases aligning to TRBD1. Per the germline V gene, CDR1 is NSHNY and CDR2 is SYGAGN. The CDR3 covers 15 residues. V was pared by 5 bases and J by 0 bases, with 3 bases of the junction left unmatched. Incomplete CDR3 DNA: TGTGCCAGCAGGGACAGGGGGCTCGCAAACTCC. Protein: CASRDRGLANS. The full CDR3 is CASRDRGLANSDYTF.

About this clone itself: The genes and germline here are from mouse. The CDR3 end falls 4 residues outside the read, so it is completed with the germline J gene. Other nucleotide sequences in the sample specify the same CDR3. The J gene is TRBJ2-5, the V gene TRBV5; 9 bases map to TRBD2. The CDR3 contains 16 residues. Germline V gives CDR1 LGHNA, CDR2 YNLKQL (reference sequence). V was clipped by 2 bases and J by 2 bases; unmatched bases: 5. The CDR3 sequence is CASSQLGGRVQDTQYF. The sequenced part of the CDR3 DNA is TGTGCCAGCAGCCAATTGGGGGGGCGCGTCCAAGAC.

This clone was counted a few times. Gene names are mouse gene names. Other DNA sequences in the same sample also yield this CDR3. The CDR3: CASSPLGNYAEQFF. The covered CDR3 bases are TGTGCCAGCAGCCCGCTGGGGAACTATGCT. The chain couples TRBV5 to TRBJ2-1; a weak D match, TRBD2 (6 bases). From the germline J gene comes the end of the CDR3, since the read stops 4 residues before it. From germline, CDR1 is LGHNA and CDR2 YNLKQL (reference sequence). Trimming took off 4 bases at V and 1 base at J, with 8 bases between the two ends. This CDR3 has 14 amino acids.

Comment on this clone: The genes are named according to mouse. Read data end 4 residues before the CDR3 end; the end is taken from the germline J gene. The rearrangement joins TRBV13-1 to TRBJ2-7; D is perhaps TRBD1 (6 bases). CDR1 NSHNY and CDR2 SYGAGN come from the germline V gene. The V end lost 3 bases, the J end lost 0 bases, and 13 bases lay between the germline ends. The CDR3 has 15 amino acids. The chain's CDR3 is CASSVHRDNSYEQYF. CDR3 DNA, as far as it was read: TGTGCCAGCAGTGTCCACCGGGACAACTCCTAT.

There are a few counts of this clone. Genes here carry mouse names. The read terminates 4 residues before the CDR3 end, so the remaining end is supplied by the germline J gene. The chain is built from TRBV13-2 and TRBJ2-3; D possibly corresponds to TRBD1 (6 bases). The CDR3 extends over 14 amino acids. Trimming removed 5 bases from V and 0 bases from J, with 10 bases in between. Germline V gene sequence: CDR1 NNHNN, CDR2 SYGAGS (reference sequence). Partial CDR3 DNA: TGTGCCAGCGGGCGGACAGTTAGTGCAGAA. Translating it yields CASGRTVSAE. The entire CDR3 protein is CASGRTVSAETLYF.

With respect to this clone: Here the gene names and germline are mouse. Different DNA sequences within this sample yield the same CDR3. The CDR3 protein is CAWSLTGANTGQLYF. The part of the CDR3 DNA that was read is TGTGCCTGGAGTCTGACAGGGGCAAACACCGGG. The chain links TRBV31 to TRBJ2-2; 8 nucleotides match TRBD1. Coverage ceases 4 residues before the CDR3 finishes, and the germline J gene fills in the end. Germline lookup yields CDR1 GKSSPN and CDR2 SITVG. This CDR3 comprises 15 residues. V shed 0 bases, J shed 0 bases, and the junction held 0 bases outside the gene matches.

With regard to this clone: The genes and germline here are from mouse. With the read ending 4 residues before the CDR3 end, the germline J gene is used to fill in that end. Other DNA sequences of this sample code for an identical CDR3. The rearrangement joins TRBV13-1 to TRBJ2-1; 7 bases line up with TRBD1. CDR1 NSHNY and CDR2 SYGAGN come from the germline V gene. This CDR3 spans 13 amino acids. The CDR3 loop reads CASSLQGSAEQFF. The sequenced CDR3 bases are TGTGCCAGCAGTCTACAGGGGTCCGCT.

A note on this clone: Mouse names are used for the genes. Read data end 4 residues before the CDR3 end; the end is taken from the germline J gene. This chain joins TRBV1 and TRBJ2-3; perhaps TRBD2 as D (5 bases). Germline V gene data show CDR1 as NSQYPW and CDR2 as LRSPGD (reference sequence). V was shortened by 2 bases and J by 0 bases, with 9 bases between the two germline ends. The CDR3 has 15 residues. The covered CDR3 bases are TGCACCTGCAGTGCAACTGGTCCTAGTGCAGAA. Its protein is CTCSATGPSAE. In full, the CDR3 reads CTCSATGPSAETLYF.

This clone was detected only a few times. The gene symbols are mouse symbols. The covered CDR3 bases are TGTGCCAGCAGTGATTTGGGACAGGGGGGAGGATATGCT. The encoded protein is CASSDLGQGGGYA. From start to end, the CDR3 is CASSDLGQGGGYAEQFF. The chain is built from TRBV13-3 and TRBJ2-1; the match to TRBD1 covers 11 bases. The read falls 4 residues short of the CDR3 end, and the missing part is taken from the germline J gene. Trimming at V came to 1 base and at J to 4 bases, leaving 7 bases not matched to a gene. The CDR3 totals 17 residues. The germline V gene has CDR1 NNHDY and CDR2 SYVADS.

Many counts were recorded for this clone. Gene names and germline match the mouse. The read is 4 residues too short to cover the CDR3 end, so that end is filled in from the germline J gene. Other DNA sequences in this sample translate to the same CDR3. This sequence joins TRBV5 and TRBJ1-2; D is unclear. The length of the CDR3 is 12 residues. CDR1 LGHNA and CDR2 YNLKQL come from the germline V gene (reference sequence). V shed 1 base and J shed 2 bases, with 2 bases lying between them. The CDR3 bases that were read are TGTGCCAGCAGCCAAGGGAACTCC. Translation: CASSQGNS. The CDR3 reads in full as CASSQGNSDYTF.

In the case of this clone: Germline and genes here are mouse. The read ends 4 residues before the CDR3 terminus; that terminus is restored from the germline J gene. The chain recombines TRBV19 with TRBJ2-2; TRBD1 matches at 9 bases. The trim removed 5 bases at V and 3 bases at J, leaving 5 bases unmatched. The germline CDR1 and CDR2 sequences are FNHDT and SITEND (reference sequence). The CDR3 totals 15 residues. CDR3 region: CASRTGGAHTGQLYF. CDR3 bases read: TGTGCCAGCAGAACAGGGGGCGCACACACCGGG.

Note on this clone: The listed genes are named as in mouse. CDR3 region: CASGARRDSFYAEQFF. The DNA read from the CDR3 is TGTGCCAGCGGTGCCCGGAGGGACAGCTTCTATGCT. The rearrangement links TRBV13-2 to TRBJ2-1; 7 nucleotides match TRBD1. The sequenced fragment ends 4 residues before the CDR3 boundary, so the rest is inferred from the germline J gene. The germline CDR1 and CDR2 sequences are NNHNN and SYGAGS (reference sequence). The CDR3 has 16 amino acids. The V segment lost 3 bases and the J segment 3 bases; nucleotides outside the gene matches: 9.

As to this clone: The gene names given are mouse names. Coverage ceases 4 residues before the CDR3 finishes, and the germline J gene fills in the end. This chain uses TRBV1 with TRBJ2-3; a weak D match, TRBD2 (6 bases). Per the germline V gene, CDR1 is NSQYPW and CDR2 is LRSPGD (reference sequence). Trimming left V 8 bases short and J 0 bases short, with 9 bases between. There are 13 residues in the CDR3. CDR3 region: CTCGGTSAETLYF. The part of the CDR3 DNA that was read is TGCACCTGCGGGGGGACTAGTGCAGAA.

Worth noting for this clone: Genes and germline come from the mouse. The read halts 4 residues ahead of the CDR3 end, with the missing end drawn from the germline J gene. The V call is TRBV19, the J call TRBJ1-2, with D perhaps matching TRBD1 (5 bases). The length of the CDR3 is 14 residues. Per the germline V gene, CDR1 is FNHDT and CDR2 is SITEND (reference sequence). V was clipped by 5 bases and J by 0 bases, with 11 bases between them. The CDR3 bases that were read are TGTGCCAGCAGGCCCGACAGTCCAAACTCC. Translation gives CASRPDSPNS. The entire CDR3 protein reads CASRPDSPNSDYTF.